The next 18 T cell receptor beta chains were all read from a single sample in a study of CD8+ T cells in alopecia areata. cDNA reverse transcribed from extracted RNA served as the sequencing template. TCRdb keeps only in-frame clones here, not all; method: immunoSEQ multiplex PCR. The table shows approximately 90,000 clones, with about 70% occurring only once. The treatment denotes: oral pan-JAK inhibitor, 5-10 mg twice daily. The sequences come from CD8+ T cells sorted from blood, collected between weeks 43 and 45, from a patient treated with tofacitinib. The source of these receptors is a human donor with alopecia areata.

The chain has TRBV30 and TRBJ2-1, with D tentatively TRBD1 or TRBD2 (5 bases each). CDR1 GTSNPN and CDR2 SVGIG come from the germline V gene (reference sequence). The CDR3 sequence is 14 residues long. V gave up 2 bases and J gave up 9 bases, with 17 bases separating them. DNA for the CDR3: TGTGCCTGGAGTATCCGAGGGGTTGGGGGTGAGCAGTTCTTC. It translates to CAWSIRGVGGEQFF.

As DNA, the CDR3 is TGTGCCAGCAGAACCGAACAGTATGGCTACACCTTC. Translating it yields CASRTEQYGYTF. V gene TRBV2 combines with J gene TRBJ1-2, with D hard to call. The V end lost 6 bases, the J end lost 5 bases, and 10 bases lay between the germline ends. CDR1 SNHLY and CDR2 FYNNEI come from the germline V gene. The CDR3 is 12 amino acids.

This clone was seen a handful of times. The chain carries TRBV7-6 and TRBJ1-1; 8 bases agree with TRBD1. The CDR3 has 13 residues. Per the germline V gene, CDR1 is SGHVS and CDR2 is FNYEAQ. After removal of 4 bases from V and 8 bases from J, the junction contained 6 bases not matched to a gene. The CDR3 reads CASSSTRDREAFF. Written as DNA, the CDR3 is TGTGCCAGCAGCTCAACCCGGGACAGGGAAGCTTTCTTT.

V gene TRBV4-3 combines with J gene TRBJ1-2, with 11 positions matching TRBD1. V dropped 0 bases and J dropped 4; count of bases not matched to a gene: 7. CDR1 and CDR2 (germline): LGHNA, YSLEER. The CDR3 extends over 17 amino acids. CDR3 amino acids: CASSQDAGQGAVYGYTF. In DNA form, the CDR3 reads TGCGCCAGCAGCCAAGATGCCGGACAGGGGGCGGTCTATGGCTACACCTTC.

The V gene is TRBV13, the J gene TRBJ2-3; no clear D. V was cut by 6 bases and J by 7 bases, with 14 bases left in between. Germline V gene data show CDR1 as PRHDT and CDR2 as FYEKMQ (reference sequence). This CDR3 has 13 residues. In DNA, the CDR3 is TGTGCCAGCAGTTTCAAAGATGAGAATACGCAGTATTTT. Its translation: CASSFKDENTQYF.

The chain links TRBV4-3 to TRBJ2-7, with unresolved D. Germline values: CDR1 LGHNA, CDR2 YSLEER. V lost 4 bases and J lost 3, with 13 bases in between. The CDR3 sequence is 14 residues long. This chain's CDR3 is CASSPMGSGYEQYF. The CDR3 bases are TGCGCCAGCAGCCCCATGGGGTCCGGCTACGAGCAGTACTTC.

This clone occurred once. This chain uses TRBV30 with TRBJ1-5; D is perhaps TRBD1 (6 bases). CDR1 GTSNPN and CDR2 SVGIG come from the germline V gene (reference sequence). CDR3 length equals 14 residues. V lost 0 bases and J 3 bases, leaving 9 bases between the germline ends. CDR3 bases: TGTGCCTGGAGTGTAGGGGACAACAATCAGCCCCAGCATTTT. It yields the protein CAWSVGDNNQPQHF.

The CDR3 region is CASSPWGSDEQYF. The DNA for the CDR3 is TGCGCCAGCAGCCCCTGGGGGTCAGACGAGCAGTACTTC. This chain links TRBV5-1 with TRBJ2-7, with D perhaps being TRBD1 or TRBD2 (5 bases each). V gave up 4 bases and J gave up 5 bases, with 13 bases separating them. The CDR3 sequence is 13 residues long. The germline gives CDR1 SGHRS, CDR2 YFSETQ.

The CDR3 region is CASSLAQGVYTEAFF. CDR3 in DNA: TGTGCCAGCAGCTTAGCGCAGGGTGTCTACACTGAAGCTTTCTTT. The chain links TRBV7-9 to TRBJ1-1; D might be TRBD1 (5 bases). Germline loops: CDR1 SEHNR, CDR2 FQNEAQ (reference sequence). This CDR3 contains 15 residues. Deletions cut 0 bases from V and 3 bases from J, with 11 bases between.

The CDR3 coding sequence is TGTGCCAGCAGCTCGTCGGGGGGTGAGCAGTTCTTC. It translates to CASSSSGGEQFF. This sequence joins TRBV7-8 and TRBJ2-1; 7 nucleotides align to TRBD2. The junction had 3 bases not matched to a gene; V was cut back by 4 bases and J by 9 bases. The germline V gene has CDR1 SGHVS and CDR2 FQNEAQ. This CDR3 has 12 amino acids.

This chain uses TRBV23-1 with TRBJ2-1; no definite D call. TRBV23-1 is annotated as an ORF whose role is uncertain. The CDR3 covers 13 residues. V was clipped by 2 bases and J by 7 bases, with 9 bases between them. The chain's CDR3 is CASSQTEENEQFF. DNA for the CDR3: TGCGCCAGCAGTCAAACAGAGGAAAATGAGCAGTTCTTC.

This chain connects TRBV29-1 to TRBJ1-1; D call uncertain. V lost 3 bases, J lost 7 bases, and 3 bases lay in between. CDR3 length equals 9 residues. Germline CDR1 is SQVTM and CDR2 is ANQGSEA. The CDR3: CSVDVEAFF. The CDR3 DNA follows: TGCAGCGTTGATGTTGAAGCTTTCTTT.

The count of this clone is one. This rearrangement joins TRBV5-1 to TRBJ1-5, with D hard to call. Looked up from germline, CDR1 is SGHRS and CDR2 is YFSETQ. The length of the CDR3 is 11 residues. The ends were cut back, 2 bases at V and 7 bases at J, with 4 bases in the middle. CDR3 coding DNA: TGCGCCAGCAGCTTTTGCCAGCCCCAGCATTTT. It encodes CASSFCQPQHF.

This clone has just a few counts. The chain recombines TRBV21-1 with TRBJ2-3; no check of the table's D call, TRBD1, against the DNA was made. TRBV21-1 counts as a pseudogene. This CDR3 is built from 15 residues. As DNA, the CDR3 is TGTGCCAGCAGCAGACAGGGGCCGTCCTCAGATACGCAGTATTTT. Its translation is CASSRQGPSSDTQYF.

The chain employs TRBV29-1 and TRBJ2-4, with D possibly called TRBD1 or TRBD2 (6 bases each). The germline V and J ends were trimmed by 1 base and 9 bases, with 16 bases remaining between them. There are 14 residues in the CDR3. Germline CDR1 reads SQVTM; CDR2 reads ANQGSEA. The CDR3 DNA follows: TGCAGCGTTGAAGGGGGGCGGGGAAGGGTCATTCAGTACTTC. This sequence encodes CSVEGGRGRVIQYF.

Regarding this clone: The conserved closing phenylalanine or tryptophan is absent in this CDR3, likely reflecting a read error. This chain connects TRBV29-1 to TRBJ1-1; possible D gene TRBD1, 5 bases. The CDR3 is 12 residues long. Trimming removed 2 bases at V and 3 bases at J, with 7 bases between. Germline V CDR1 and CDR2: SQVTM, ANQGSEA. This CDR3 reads CSVERGDTEAFS. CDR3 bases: TGCAGCGTTGAACGAGGGGACACTGAAGCTTTCTCT.

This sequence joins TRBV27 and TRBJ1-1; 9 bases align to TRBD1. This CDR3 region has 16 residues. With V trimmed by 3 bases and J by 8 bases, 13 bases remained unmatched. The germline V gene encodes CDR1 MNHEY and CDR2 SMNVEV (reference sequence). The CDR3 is CASSFLGSQGAGEAFF. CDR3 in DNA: TGTGCCAGCAGTTTTTTGGGGTCACAGGGGGCTGGGGAAGCTTTCTTT.

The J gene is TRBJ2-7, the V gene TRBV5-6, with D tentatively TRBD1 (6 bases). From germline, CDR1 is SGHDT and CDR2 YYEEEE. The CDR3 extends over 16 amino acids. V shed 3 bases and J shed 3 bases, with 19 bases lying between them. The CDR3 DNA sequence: TGTGCCAGCAGCTCGGCGACAGGCCAGGGGTACTACGAGCAGTACTTC. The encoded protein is CASSSATGQGYYEQYF.